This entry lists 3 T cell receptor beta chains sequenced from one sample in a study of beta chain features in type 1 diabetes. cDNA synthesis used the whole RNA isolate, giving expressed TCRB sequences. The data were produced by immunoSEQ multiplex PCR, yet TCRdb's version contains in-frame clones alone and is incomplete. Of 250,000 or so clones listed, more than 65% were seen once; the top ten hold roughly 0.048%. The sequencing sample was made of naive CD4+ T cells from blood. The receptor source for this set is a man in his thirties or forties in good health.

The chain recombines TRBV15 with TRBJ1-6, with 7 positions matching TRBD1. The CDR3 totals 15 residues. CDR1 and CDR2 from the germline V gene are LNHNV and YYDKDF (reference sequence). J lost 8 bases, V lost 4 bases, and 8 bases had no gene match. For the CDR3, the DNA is TGTGCCACCAGCACAAGGACAGGCAACTATTCACCCCTCCACTTT. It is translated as CATSTRTGNYSPLHF. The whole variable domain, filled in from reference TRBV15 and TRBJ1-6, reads DAMVIQNPRYQVTQFGKPVTLSCSQTLNHNVMYWYQQKSSQAPKLLFHYYDKDFNNEADTPDNFQSRRPNTSFCFLDIRSPGLGDTAMYLCATSTRTGNYSPLHFGNGTRLTVT.

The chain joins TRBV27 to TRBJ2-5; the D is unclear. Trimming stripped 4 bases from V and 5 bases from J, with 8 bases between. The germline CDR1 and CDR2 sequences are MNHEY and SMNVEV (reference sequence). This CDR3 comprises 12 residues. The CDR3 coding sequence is TGTGCCAGCAGTTCCGTGGGGGAGACCCAGTACTTC. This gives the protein CASSSVGETQYF.

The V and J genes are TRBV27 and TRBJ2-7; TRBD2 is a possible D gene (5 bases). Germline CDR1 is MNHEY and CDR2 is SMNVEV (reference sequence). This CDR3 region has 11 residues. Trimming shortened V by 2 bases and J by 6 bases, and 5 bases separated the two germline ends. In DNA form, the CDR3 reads TGTGCCAGCAGTTTAGGAGGCGAGCAGTACTTC. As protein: CASSLGGEQYF.